These T cell receptor beta chains were read from a single sample in a study of OX40 agonist ivuxolimab in advanced cancers. Some clones are missing from TCRdb's copy, which holds only in-frame ones; the method was immunoSEQ multiplex PCR. The table has more than 20,000 clones, around four fifths seen once. The sequencing here drew on CD4+ or CD8+ T cells sorted from blood, taken in a trial of the OX40 agonist ivuxolimab. The receptors come from an adult with an advanced solid tumor such as melanoma, head and neck, liver or kidney cancer. CDR3s include the opening cysteine and the closing phenylalanine or tryptophan. A D gene is named only where the DNA matches it firmly. Clone size is stated in some rows and not others, as once, few, many or a class when expanded.

>TRBD2|TRBV10-3|-|TRBJ2-7
TGTGCCATCAGTGAGTCGTCTAGCGGGATCTACGAGCAGTACTTC
CAISESSSGIYEQYF
>TRBD1|TRBV28|-|TRBJ1-1
TGTGCCAGCAGTAACTTTAGGACAGGGTACACTGAAGCTTTCTTT
CASSNFRTGYTEAFF
>-|TRBV11-3|-|TRBJ2-6
TGTGCCAGCAGCTTCGAGGGCACCTCTGGGGCCAACGTCCTGACTTTC
CASSFEGTSGANVLTF
>TRBD2|TRBV6-6|-|TRBJ2-7
TGTGCCAGCAGTCCCTCAAACGGGGGGGACTACGAGCAGTACTTC
CASSPSNGGDYEQYF
>-|TRBV4-1|once|TRBJ2-5
TGCGCCAGCAGCCAAGTTCCTGTGGGGGAGACCCAGTACTTC
CASSQVPVGETQYF
>TRBD1|TRBV27|once|TRBJ2-7
TGTGCCAGCAGTTTAGCCGGGACAGTTTTAATACACCAGTACTTC
CASSLAGTVLIHQYF
>-|TRBV19|once|TRBJ1-1
TGTGCCAGTAGTATCGGACAGCTCACTGAAGCTTTCTTT
CASSIGQLTEAFF
>-|TRBV4-2|-|TRBJ2-7
TGTGCCAGCAGCCAAGTCCAGGGGGGGGAGCAGTACTTC
CASSQVQGGEQYF
>-|TRBV30|few|TRBJ1-1
TGTGCCTGGAGTGTACAGGGGAACACTGAAGCTTTCTTT
CAWSVQGNTEAFF
>-|TRBV6-5|-|TRBJ2-7
TGTGCCAGCAGTTACCCACAGGGTTCGTACTTC
CASSYPQGSYF
>-|TRBV6-5|-|TRBJ2-1
TGTGCCAGCGGACTCTCCTGGGGTGAGCAGTTCTTC
CASGLSWGEQFF
>TRBD1|TRBV28|-|TRBJ1-5
TGTGCCAGCACCCAGGACAGGGTAATAAGTCAGCCCCAGCATTTT
CASTQDRVISQPQHF
>-|TRBV11-3|-|TRBJ1-1
TGTGCCAGCAGCCACCCCAGAGGCACTGAAGCTTTCTTT
CASSHPRGTEAFF
>-|TRBV19|-|TRBJ2-7
TGTGCCAGTAGTATAGCACAGTTCTACGAGCAGTACTTC
CASSIAQFYEQYF
>-|TRBV4-1|-|TRBJ2-7
TGCGCCAGCAGCTATAACAGTGCCTACGAGCAGTACTTC
CASSYNSAYEQYF
>TRBD2|TRBV5-1|-|TRBJ2-1
TGCGCCAGCAGCTACCCGACTAGCGGGGGGCTCAGCTTCTACAATGAGCAGTTCTTC
CASSYPTSGGLSFYNEQFF
>TRBD2|TRBV4-3|-|TRBJ2-1
TGCGCCAGCAGCCCAACTAGCGGGACCTACAATGAGCAGTTCTTC
CASSPTSGTYNEQFF
>TRBD2|TRBV11-2|-|TRBJ2-7
TGTGCCAGCAGCTTAGGAGCGGGGACCTACGAGCAGTACTTC
CASSLGAGTYEQYF
>-|TRBV27|-|TRBJ1-2
TGTGCCAGCAGTTTATCTCCTGGACTCCTCGATGGCTACACCTTC
CASSLSPGLLDGYTF
>-|TRBV11-2|-|TRBJ2-7
TGTGCCAGCAGCTTTGGGGCATACGAGCAGTACTTC
CASSFGAYEQYF
>-|TRBV28|once|TRBJ1-1
TGTGCCAGCAGTTTCCCTACCCAGAACACTGAAGCTTTCTTT
CASSFPTQNTEAFF
>-|TRBV6-5|-|TRBJ1-1
TGTGCCAGCAGTTACGTGGGGGACACTGAAGCTTTCTTT
CASSYVGDTEAFF
>-|TRBV30|-|TRBJ1-1
TGTGCCTGGATCCCCGGGACCCTTGGACCTGAAGCTTTCTTT
CAWIPGTLGPEAFF
>-|TRBV7-3|-|TRBJ2-1
TGTGCCAGCAGCCCCCGGGGGAGTGATTACAATGAGCAGTTCTTC
CASSPRGSDYNEQFF
>-|TRBV19|-|TRBJ2-6
TGTGCCAGTAGTATAGGGCGGGGCTCTGGGGCCAACGTCCTGACTTTC
CASSIGRGSGANVLTF
>-|TRBV27|-|TRBJ2-1
TGTGCCAGCACCGAAACGGGTGCCTATGAGCAGTTCTTC
CASTETGAYEQFF
>-|TRBV28|-|TRBJ1-3
TGTGCCAGCAGTTTATACGGAGCGCTTGCTGGAAACACCATATATTTT
CASSLYGALAGNTIYF
>TRBD2|TRBV19|-|TRBJ2-7
TGTGCCAGTAGCCTGGGGGGGGACGGGGCCTACGAGCAGTACTTC
CASSLGGDGAYEQYF
>-|TRBV28|-|TRBJ1-1
TGTGCCAGCAGTTTATTGCGGGACACTGAAGCTTTCTTT
CASSLLRDTEAFF
>TRBD1|TRBV9|-|TRBJ2-3
TGTGCCAGCAGCGCCTGGACAGGAACTACCACAGATACGCAGTATTTT
CASSAWTGTTTDTQYF
>TRBD1|TRBV7-9|once|TRBJ2-7
TGTGCCAGCAGCTTAGGCCGGGACAGTCCCTACGAGCAGTACTTC
CASSLGRDSPYEQYF
>-|TRBV6-4|-|TRBJ1-5
TGTGCCAGCAGTCGTGGGTTTGGCCAGCATTTT
CASSRGFGQHF
>-|TRBV10-2|-|TRBJ2-2
TGCGCCAGCAGTGATTCTACCGGGGAGCTGTTTTTT
CASSDSTGELFF
>-|TRBV30|-|TRBJ2-7
TGTGCCTGGATCCAGGGCCGAGGGGGGTACTTC
CAWIQGRGGYF
>-|TRBV6-1|-|TRBJ2-3
TGTGCCAGCAGTGAATTCGGGTCCAGGTCATTAGATACGCAGTATTTT
CASSEFGSRSLDTQYF
>-|TRBV28|-|TRBJ2-5
TGTGCCAGCAGCCCATTGACAGAACAAGAGACCCAGTACTTC
CASSPLTEQETQYF
>-|TRBV19|-|TRBJ2-7
TGTGCCAGTAGTATAGGCGGGGACGTCTACGAGCAGTACTTC
CASSIGGDVYEQYF
>-|TRBV4-1|once|TRBJ1-1
TGCGCCAGCAGCCAAGATGGGGGCCAGGGGACCACTGAAGCTTTCTTT
CASSQDGGQGTTEAFF
>-|TRBV5-6|-|TRBJ2-7
TGTGCCAGCAGCGGACTGATTCTCGGGACCGACCACTACGAGCAGTACTTC
CASSGLILGTDHYEQYF
>-|TRBV7-9|-|TRBJ2-6
TGTGCCAGCAGCTCGAATCGGGGGCGCAGGTCTGGGGCCAACGTCCTGACTTTC
CASSSNRGRRSGANVLTF
>TRBD1|TRBV19|many|TRBJ1-6
TGTGCCAGTAGTATAACTGGACAGGGAAATTCACCCCTCCACTTT
CASSITGQGNSPLHF
>TRBD1|TRBV7-8|-|TRBJ2-7
TGTGCCAGCAGCCCCGGGGACAGGGGAGACGAGCAGTACTTC
CASSPGDRGDEQYF
>-|TRBV6-1|-|TRBJ2-5
TGTGCCAGCAGTGAGGACATGGTGTGGGGAGAGACCCAGTACTTC
CASSEDMVWGETQYF
>TRBD1|TRBV9|few|TRBJ1-1
TGTGCCAGCAGCGCCGAACAGGGGGACGAAGCTTTCTTT
CASSAEQGDEAFF
>TRBD1|TRBV30|-|TRBJ2-7
TGTGCCTGGAGGGGGGACAGGGCCCACTTTACCTACGAGCAGTACTTC
CAWRGDRAHFTYEQYF
>TRBD1|TRBV19|few|TRBJ1-1
TGTGCCAGTAGGACAGGGGGCACTGAAGCTTTCTTT
CASRTGGTEAFF
>-|TRBV11-2|-|TRBJ2-7
TGTGCCAGCAGCTTAGAGGGGTACGAGCAGTACTTC
CASSLEGYEQYF
>-|TRBV6-1|-|TRBJ2-5
TGTGCCAGCAGTGAGCTCACGGGGTCGGGTCAAGAGACCCAGTACTTC
CASSELTGSGQETQYF
>-|TRBV4-1|-|TRBJ2-1
TGCGCCAGCAGCCAAGCGGGGGAGCCCTACAATGAGCAGTTCTTC
CASSQAGEPYNEQFF
>-|TRBV7-9|few|TRBJ2-1
TGTGCCAGCAGCTCTACCTGGGGGAACAATGAGCAGTTCTTC
CASSSTWGNNEQFF
>-|TRBV29-1|-|TRBJ1-4
TGCAGCGTTTGGTGGGACACCGACAATGAAAAACTGTTTTTT
CSVWWDTDNEKLFF
>-|TRBV6-5|-|TRBJ2-7
TGTGCCAGCAGTTACAAGGGTCTCTCCTACGAGCAGTACTTC
CASSYKGLSYEQYF
>-|TRBV28|-|TRBJ1-1
TGTGCCAGCAGCCCCGGGGGCACTGAAGCTTTCTTT
CASSPGGTEAFF
>-|TRBV18|-|TRBJ1-5
TGTGCCAGCTCACCACCGGGGTCCGTCGAGCCCCAGCATTTT
CASSPPGSVEPQHF
>TRBD2|TRBV11-3|-|TRBJ2-7
TGTGCCAGCAGCTTGGTTCCCGCGGGAGGGCCCTACGAGCAGTACTTC
CASSLVPAGGPYEQYF
>TRBD2|TRBV7-2|-|TRBJ2-1
TGTGCCAGCAGCTTTGAACTTCTAGCGGGGATTTACAATGAGCAGTTCTTC
CASSFELLAGIYNEQFF